The clone carrying this T cell receptor (beta chain) showed up just a few times. Its antigen is undetermined. The entry originates in a study of T cell responses to AZD1222 COVID-19 vaccine. Profiling relied on immunoSEQ multiplex PCR, and the TCRdb table lists in-frame clones only, not all of them. The sample includes 80,000 to 100,000 clones, about 91% of them seen just once. Overall study results and limits: Regions left unmutated in variants are reportedly the target of nearly half of spike-specific TCRs. Breadth and depth of Spike-specific TCRs rose after two AZD1222 doses. Repertoires were sampled only after the peak T cell response. Across the whole spike, CD4 TCRs peaked at regions 160-218 and 743-854.

This CDR3 region has 16 residues. CDR1 and CDR2 from the germline V gene are LGHNA and YNFKEQ. The V segment lost 5 bases and the J segment 1 base; nucleotides outside the gene matches: 4. The sequence was collected from an adult in good health. V is TRBV4-2 and J is TRBJ2-5, with 13 bases aligning to TRBD2. Sample: peripheral blood, taken on day 0 of MenACWY control vaccination. The chain's CDR3 is CASSTWTSGGQETQYF. CDR3 coding DNA: TGTGCCAGCAGCACCTGGACTAGCGGGGGCCAAGAGACCCAGTACTTC.